The count of the clone carrying this T cell receptor (beta chain) is one. The sample is drawn from a study of blood T cell repertoires in COVID-19. About the research overall: Specimens from acute and convalescent COVID-19 originated in the United States, Italy and Spain.

Cohorts were determined from participant-reported clinical history. Assay: immunoSEQ multiplex PCR; the TCRdb copy retains only in-frame clones and omits some. The table records approximately 200,000 clones, about 86% of them present only once. This CDR3 spans 16 amino acids. CDR1 SGDLS and CDR2 YYNGEE come from the germline V gene. The V end was cut by 0 bases, the J end by 2 bases, with 13 bases between. The specimen sequenced was PBMCs or T cells enriched from blood (not recorded which). This sequence was found in a woman in her twenties or thirties who had been exposed to COVID-19. This chain links TRBV9 with TRBJ2-3; D may be TRBD2 (6 bases). CDR3 sequence: CASSVESTGVTDTQYF. The CDR3 DNA reads as TGTGCCAGCAGCGTAGAAAGCACGGGGGTCACAGATACGCAGTATTTT.